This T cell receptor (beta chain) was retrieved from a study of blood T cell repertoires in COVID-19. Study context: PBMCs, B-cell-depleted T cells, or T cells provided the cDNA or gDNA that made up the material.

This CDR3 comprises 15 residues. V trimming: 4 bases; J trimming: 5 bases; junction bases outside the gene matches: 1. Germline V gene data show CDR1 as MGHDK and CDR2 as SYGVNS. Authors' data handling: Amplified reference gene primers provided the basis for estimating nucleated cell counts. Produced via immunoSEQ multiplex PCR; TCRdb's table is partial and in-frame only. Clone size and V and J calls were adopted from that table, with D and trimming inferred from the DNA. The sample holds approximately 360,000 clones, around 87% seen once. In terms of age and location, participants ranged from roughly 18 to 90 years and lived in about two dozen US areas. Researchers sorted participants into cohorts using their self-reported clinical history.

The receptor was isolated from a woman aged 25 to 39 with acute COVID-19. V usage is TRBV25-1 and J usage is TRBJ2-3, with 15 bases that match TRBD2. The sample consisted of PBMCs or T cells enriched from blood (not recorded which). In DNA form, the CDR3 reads TGTGCCAGCAGTGGGACTAGCGGGGGGGAAGATACGCAGTATTTT. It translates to CASSGTSGGEDTQYF.